This TCR beta chain appears in the sequencing data of a study of cytomegalovirus exposure and HLA in healthy donors (dated by TCRdb to about 2017). Describing the broader study: In an earlier analysis of 450 to 750 of the donors, 276 Gb of sequence data and 117 million unique TCR beta sequences from some 170 million T cells were reported. An early release that covered about 600 HLA-typed donors contained 250 to 350 gigabases of sequencing data and 80 million or so unique TCR sequences. Among the roughly 430 genotyped donors, approximately 81% belonged to the genetic ancestry cluster associated with self-reported Caucasian donors. The aim of the study was to test whether cataloging public T cell receptors could identify signatures of past pathogen exposure. The study used immunosequencing to profile the T cell repertoires of approximately 650 subjects and linked those repertoires to cytomegalovirus serostatus. A separate validation cohort of approximately 120 different subjects was used in addition to the approximately 610-subject first cohort. The study combined high-throughput TCR immunosequencing, statistical association of individual TCRs with disease status, and machine learning to predict cytomegalovirus infection status. In a later analysis, previously published TCR beta repertoires from 670 or so donors were re-analyzed and high-resolution HLA genotyping was added so that TCR occurrence patterns could be studied. Rather than using new phenotypic data, the later analysis identified candidate immune exposures from TCR beta sequences and from how often those sequences occurred across donors. An earlier analysis of a few hundred of the donors applied high-throughput TCR beta sequencing to assess whether each TCR beta V gene segment acted as functional or pseudogenic. Donor age, sex, ethnicity and CMV serostatus were compiled together with the repertoire data. Genome-wide SNP genotypes for about three fifths of the roughly 670 donors were used in a later genetic analysis, which treated that subset as a discovery cohort. All discovery cohort repertoires had been generated using a single sequencing platform. Class I and class II HLA loci were covered by the typing at four-digit resolution. The number of typed donors differed by locus: roughly 620-630 for A, B, C, DRB1 and DQB1; 500 to 550 for DQA1; around 580 for DPA1; and roughly 470 for DPB1. About five DR-DQ haplotypes were handled as single units for association and clustering, since linkage in the cohort was strong. Among some 400 genotyped donors of the cohort, an average of roughly 230,000 unique TCR beta nucleotide sequences was sequenced per donor, of which roughly 17% were non-productive. What the authors observed across the whole study: Compared with equally common non-associated chains, HLA-associated TCR beta chains in a later analysis were more clonally expanded and had lower generation probabilities. Presence/absence analyses assumed roughly uniform sequencing depth across donors, an assumption that may not hold. In vitro tests confirmed that a few of the cytomegalovirus-associated TCR beta chains recognize cytomegalovirus antigens. Only TCR beta chains were sequenced in this cohort, and the absence of alpha or paired-chain data limited detectable features. In a later analysis, most CMV-associated TCR beta chains were found to appear HLA-restricted, with HLA associations seemingly driven largely by CMV exposure. Strong co-occurrence of HLA alleles, especially DR and DQ, made assigning TCR associations to individual alleles difficult. A later genetic analysis associated a missense DCLRE1C variant with V-gene and J-gene trimming of TCR beta chains, and an independent cohort replicated the association. A further reported finding was that TCR beta sequences accurately predicted the HLA-A and HLA-B alleles for most subjects in the first cohort. A later genetic analysis reported fewer N-insertions in productive TCRs among donors in an Asian-associated ancestry cluster than the roughly 620-donor mean. Broadly in line with IMGT annotations, most TCR beta V segments showed up in productive rearrangements about 87% or about 30% of the time in an earlier analysis of several hundred of the donors. In a later analysis, the rate of TCR association differed among HLA loci, with DRB1 alleles having the most associated TCRs and HLA-C alleles having the fewest. Because counts were too low, seventeen rarely observed V segments, including chromosome 9 orphons, were excluded from the earlier analysis of roughly 580 of the donors. For the cohort, immune exposure information was limited to CMV serostatus. At a false discovery rate of 0.05, a later analysis linked 16,000 or so TCR beta sequences to specific HLA alleles. A cluster of highly shared sequence variants was judged likely to be a technical artifact of the sequencing pipeline. Across donors, most TCR sequences were observed very rarely, whereas some public TCRs were present in many individuals. A later analysis reported that several top co-occurrence clusters appeared linked to parvovirus B19, influenza, CMV and Epstein-Barr virus. Correlated functional status among segregating V segments might reflect linkage disequilibrium, but an unknown experimental factor could not be ruled out. The study listed 150 to 200 TCR beta chains as associated with cytomegalovirus. Because some donors lacked HLA typing at each locus, the association tests relied only on the typed subset. In both the original and validation cohorts, the classifier was reported to diagnose cytomegalovirus status with high specificity and sensitivity. It was suggested by the authors that the approach could potentially be generalized to other disease states and immunological phenotypes. The 87-base-pair reads could not distinguish some IMGT-functional V segments, including TRBV6-2 and TRBV6-3, so those segments were excluded.

A word on this clone: The target of this receptor is not known. No much larger clonotype is one base removed from it; base qualities were not supplied.

The library relied on the immunoSEQ multiplex PCR assay. A mixture of 60 forward primers for TCR Vbeta segments and 13 reverse primers for TCR Jbeta segments was used in the multiplex PCR. The CDR3 region of rearranged TCR beta genes was amplified from genomic DNA with a multiplex PCR assay. Amplified TCR beta libraries were sequenced as 87-base-pair reads on the Illumina HiSeq System. In the paper's pipeline: In a later analysis, approximately 74 million unique TCR beta chains were counted across the approximately 620 repertoires, and about 9.9 million of these chains were shared by at least two donors. Raw reads were error-corrected and collapsed into unique sequences with a nearest-neighbor algorithm that merged closely related sequences to remove PCR and sequencing errors. Alignment of CDR3 sequences to IMGT reference sequences was used to assign V, D and J gene segments. For a sequence to be retained, at least a six-nucleotide match to both a V gene segment and a J gene segment was required. A rearrangement was called productive if the CDR3 had no stop codons and remained in frame with V and J, and every other rearrangement was called non-productive. Following IMGT convention, CDR3 was defined as the stretch from the second conserved V-encoded cysteine to the conserved J-encoded phenylalanine. Sequences without an unambiguous match to a single V gene segment were excluded from the earlier analysis of 587 of the donors. In an earlier analysis of about 590 of the donors, a V segment was called functional when productive rearrangements were above 56.7%, and segregating when the standard deviation between donors exceeded 5%. To diagnose cytomegalovirus status from the catalog of TCR beta chain sequences, a statistical classification framework was built. A later analysis assigned V and J genes by comparing TCR nucleotide sequences with IMGT/GENE-DB human TR gene sequences. Using the TCRdist pipeline, a later analysis assigned CDR3 sequences along with most-parsimonious VDJ recombination scenarios. In a later analysis, each TCR beta chain was defined by its CDR3 amino acid sequence together with its V-gene family, and reads lacking a unique V-gene family were excluded. To address suspected cross-contamination and a sequencing artifact, a later analysis removed several hundred highly shared, low-generation-probability nucleotide sequences. In a later analysis, a clonal expansion index was calculated for each public chain from normalized within-repertoire ranks of inferred template counts. In a later analysis, generation probabilities were computed with a VDJ recombination model fitted to out-of-frame rearrangements, and the resulting probabilities were checked against IGoR. In a later analysis, TCR-TCR, TCR-HLA and TCR-CMV co-occurrence was scored with hypergeometric tests, and a repertoire-size bias correction was applied to TCR pairs. In a later analysis, false discovery rates were estimated by permuting HLA or CMV assignments 20 times. In a later analysis, co-occurring TCRs were grouped with DBSCAN, and TCRdist sequence similarity was added when clustering was performed within HLA-allele-positive subsets. For co-occurrence clustering, repertoires with fewer than 30,000 or more than 120,000 public chains were excluded, along with 4 to 6 repertoires with anomalous nucleotide sharing. Entries here come from immuneACCESS through TCRdb and include only in-frame sequences with V and J called. Some clones fail to appear in such tables; in the studies checked, an unresolved V gene covers under half of the shortfall, and the cause of the remainder is unknown. V and J calls and clone size are as listed in that table; D and trimming were resolved from the DNA. The sample has around 130,000 clones on record, 8% to 9.5% of them singletons. Jointly, the top ten make up 5% to 7% of the sample.

The cohort comprised under 700 healthy bone marrow donors. At the time of sampling, every cohort member was nominally healthy, though immune exposures that went unrecorded were likely present. The donor was CMV seronegative and was included in the group of 352 seronegative cohort members. A peripheral blood sample was provided by each donor, and peripheral blood mononuclear cells were used for TCR beta sequencing. The Qiagen DNeasy Blood Extraction Kit was used to extract genomic DNA from the blood cell samples. The CDR3 starts with the cysteine, ends with the phenylalanine, and has 14 residues. Left in the record is the CDR3 DNA by itself, 42 bases read in frame from the first base. Between the V and J ends, shortened by 2 bases and 3 bases respectively, the junction contains 7 bases. CDR1 and CDR2 were assigned from the germline V gene as MRHNA and SNTAGT.

Recombination joined TRBV6-4 with TRBJ2-2; the D gene is possibly TRBD1, with 6 bases matching. Sequencing input: PBMCs. The TCR was taken from a man between 40 and 49 years old in good health and CMV-seronegative. The DNA sequence is as follows: TGTGCCAGCAGTGACCAGGGGCACACCGGGGAGCTGTTTTTT. It specifies CASSDQGHTGELFF.